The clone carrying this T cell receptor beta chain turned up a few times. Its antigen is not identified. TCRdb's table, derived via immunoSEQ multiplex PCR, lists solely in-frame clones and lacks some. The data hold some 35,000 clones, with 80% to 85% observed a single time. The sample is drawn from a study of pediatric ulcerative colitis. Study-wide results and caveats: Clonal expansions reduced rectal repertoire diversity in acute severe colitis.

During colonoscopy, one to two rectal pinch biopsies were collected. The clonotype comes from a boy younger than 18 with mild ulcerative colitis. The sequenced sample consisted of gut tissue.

CDR3: CASSSARGPTVYGYTF. CDR3 nucleotides: TGTGCCAGCAGCTCGGCTCGGGGGCCGACTGTCTATGGCTACACCTTC. The chain has TRBV5-6 and TRBJ1-2; possibly TRBD1 for D (6 bases). This CDR3 has 16 amino acids. Germline V gene data show CDR1 as SGHDT and CDR2 as YYEEEE. V dropped 3 bases and J dropped 4 bases, with 19 bases sitting between them.